The 19 T cell receptor beta chains reported below all come from one sample, sequenced in a study of blood T cell repertoires in COVID-19. TCRdb's copy holds only in-frame clones and misses some; the assay was immunoSEQ multiplex PCR. The sample consists of hundreds of thousands of clones, over 85% of them appearing once. Sequenced input: peripheral blood. The origin of the receptors is a woman under 40 with COVID-19, enrolled during active disease.

The chain carries TRBV5-5 and TRBJ2-1; TRBD1 might be the D (6 bases). Germline CDR1 is SGHKS and CDR2 is YYEKEE (reference sequence). The CDR3 covers 14 residues. V was shortened by 1 base and J by 8 bases, with 13 bases between the two germline ends. CDR3 in DNA: TGTGCCAGCAGCTTGCCCAGGGGCAGGGATGAGCAGTTCTTC. Amino acid sequence: CASSLPRGRDEQFF. Full variable domain (missing parts from reference TRBV5-5 and TRBJ2-1): DAGVTQSPTHLIKTRGQQVTLRCSPISGHKSVSWYQQVLGQGPQFIFQYYEKEERGRGNFPDRFSARQFPNYSSELNVNALLLGDSALYLCASSLPRGRDEQFFGPGTRLTVL.

V usage is TRBV7-8 and J usage is TRBJ2-4, with 9 nucleotides matching TRBD1. V was clipped by 7 bases and J by 2 bases; unmatched bases: 6. CDR1 is SGHVS, CDR2 FQNEAQ, per germline. This CDR3 spans 15 amino acids. CDR3 sequence (DNA): TGTGCCAGCACTACCACAGGGGGCCCCAAAAACATTCAGTACTTC. Its protein is CASTTTGGPKNIQYF.

This chain joins TRBV28 and TRBJ1-2, with D hard to call. The CDR3 is 15 amino acids. Germline V lookup: CDR1 MDHEN, CDR2 SYDVKM. V lost 6 bases to trimming and J lost 2 bases, with 16 bases between them. The CDR3 spells CASRSTAYLNYGYTF. CDR3 nucleotides: TGTGCCAGCAGATCCACAGCATACCTAAACTATGGCTACACCTTC.

The V and J genes are TRBV7-6 and TRBJ2-1; 7 bases align to TRBD2. With V trimmed by 5 bases and J by 0 bases, 4 bases remained unmatched. The length of the CDR3 is 15 residues. The germline CDR1 and CDR2 sequences are SGHVS and FNYEAQ. The CDR3: CASSARTSSYNEQFF. The CDR3 DNA sequence: TGTGCCAGCAGCGCGAGGACTAGCTCCTACAATGAGCAGTTCTTC. The full variable domain, with the rest looked up from reference TRBV7-6 and TRBJ2-1, is GAGVSQSPRYKVTKRGQDVALRCDPISGHVSLYWYRQALGQGPEFLTYFNYEAQQDKSGLPNDRFSAERPEGSISTLTIQRTEQRDSAMYRCASSARTSSYNEQFFGPGTRLTVL.

The chain employs TRBV6-2 or TRBV6-3 and TRBJ1-2, with TRBD1 matching 9 bases. CDR1 is MNHEY, CDR2 SVGEGT, per germline. Unmatched junction bases numbered 0, after V lost 0 bases and J lost 1 base. This CDR3 comprises 15 residues. In DNA, the CDR3 is TGTGCCAGCAGTTACTCGGGACAGGGTAACTATGGCTACACCTTC. It codes for CASSYSGQGNYGYTF.

The V gene is TRBV19, the J gene TRBJ1-5, with a possible D match to TRBD1 (5 bases). Germline V gene sequence: CDR1 LNHDA, CDR2 SQIVND (reference sequence). V gave up 11 bases and J gave up 2 bases, with 7 bases separating them. This CDR3 comprises 11 residues. CDR3 in amino acids: CAAGGNQPQHF. CDR3 DNA sequence: TGTGCCGCGGGGGGCAATCAGCCCCAGCATTTT.

The chain has TRBV10-3 and TRBJ2-3, with TRBD1 as a possible D gene (5 bases). Germline V CDR1 and CDR2: ENHRY, SYGVKD. The CDR3 has 15 amino acids. Trimming stripped 4 bases from V and 2 bases from J, with 13 bases between. CDR3 residues: CAISGTNPLTDTQYF. CDR3 nucleotide sequence: TGTGCCATCAGTGGGACAAACCCACTCACAGATACGCAGTATTTT.

This clone was detected only once. The chain employs TRBV2 and TRBJ2-7, with 10 bases fitting TRBD2. The CDR3 extends over 15 amino acids. Germline CDR1 SNHLY, CDR2 FYNNEI. The ends lost 5 bases at V and 9 bases at J; junction bases unmatched: 13. CDR3 sequence: CASSLLGLADAGQYF. In DNA, the CDR3 is TGTGCCAGCAGTTTACTCGGACTAGCGGATGCCGGGCAGTACTTC.

The chain carries TRBV7-9 and TRBJ1-1; possible D gene TRBD1, 6 bases. There are 19 residues in the CDR3. Germline values: CDR1 SEHNR, CDR2 FQNEAQ (reference sequence). V was cut by 0 bases and J by 9 bases, with 29 bases left in between. This CDR3 reads CASSLAVFSNPGARTQAFF. CDR3 in DNA: TGTGCCAGCAGCTTAGCAGTTTTTTCCAATCCAGGGGCCCGGACCCAAGCTTTCTTT.

This clone appeared a single time. This rearrangement joins TRBV6-2 or TRBV6-3 to TRBJ1-1; possible D gene TRBD1, 6 bases. CDR1 is MNHEY, CDR2 SVGEGT, per germline. V dropped 1 base and J dropped 1 base, with 19 bases sitting between them. This CDR3 has 18 residues. CDR3 bases: TGTGCCAGCAGTTACTTTACCGGACGAAGGGGGACGAACACTGAAGCTTTCTTT. It encodes CASSYFTGRRGTNTEAFF.

This chain connects TRBV11-2 to TRBJ2-5, with 11 bases identical to TRBD2. The CDR3 length is 16 residues. Germline lookup yields CDR1 SGHAT and CDR2 FQNNGV. Trimming at V came to 4 bases and at J to 5 bases, leaving 9 bases not matched to a gene. CDR3 loop: CASSSFSGGAGETQYF. The CDR3 coding sequence is TGTGCCAGCAGCTCCTTTAGCGGGGGGGCCGGGGAGACCCAGTACTTC.

CDR3 bases: TGTGCCAGCAGTCCCGGGACAGGGCCCTACGAGCAGTACTTC. Its translation is CASSPGTGPYEQYF. This chain links TRBV3-1 (or the pseudogene TRBV3-2) with TRBJ2-7, with 9 bases lining up with TRBD1. V was pared by 6 bases and J by 2 bases, with 5 bases of the junction left unmatched. The germline gives CDR1 LGHDT, CDR2 YNNKEL (reference sequence). The CDR3 length is 14 residues.

The V gene is TRBV2, the J gene TRBJ2-1, with TRBD2 as a possible D gene (6 bases). The CDR3 sequence is 13 residues long. Trimming took off 8 bases at V and 4 bases at J, with 12 bases between the two ends. Germline loops: CDR1 SNHLY, CDR2 FYNNEI. The CDR3 loop is CASSAGAYNEQFF. The CDR3 DNA reads as TGTGCCAGCTCAGCGGGTGCATACAATGAGCAGTTCTTC. Combining the CDR3 with reference TRBV2 and TRBJ2-1 gives the whole variable domain EPEVTQTPSHQVTQMGQEVILRCVPISNHLYFYWYRQILGQKVEFLVSFYNNEISEKSEIFDDQFSVERPDGSNFTLKIRSTKLEDSAMYFCASSAGAYNEQFFGPGTRLTVL.

V usage is TRBV1 and J usage is TRBJ2-1; whether TRBD2, the table's D call, matches the DNA was not checked. TRBV1 is noted as a pseudogene. The CDR3 is 15 residues long. CDR3 nucleotides: TGCACCAGCAGCCAAGTAAGCTCGGCGGTCCATGAGCAGTTCTTC. This sequence encodes CTSSQVSSAVHEQFF.

The chain combines TRBV6-6 with TRBJ1-5, with TRBD1 identical over 9 bases. The V and J ends lost 1 base and 3 bases, in that order; junction bases with no gene match: 4. This CDR3 is built from 16 residues. Germline-derived CDR1 and CDR2 are MNHNY and SVGAGI (reference sequence). CDR3 sequence: CASSYFGDRDNQPQHF. CDR3 in DNA: TGTGCCAGCAGTTACTTCGGGGACAGGGACAATCAGCCCCAGCATTTT.

The chain joins TRBV12-3 or TRBV12-4 to TRBJ2-7, with D tentatively TRBD2 (6 bases). The length of the CDR3 is 13 residues. Trimming removed 3 bases from V and 5 bases from J, with 11 bases in between. CDR3 protein: CASSFRGEDEQYF. The CDR3 DNA reads as TGTGCCAGCAGTTTCAGAGGGGAGGACGAGCAGTACTTC.

The chain couples TRBV5-6 to TRBJ2-5; 8 bases agree with TRBD2. CDR1 and CDR2 from the germline V gene are SGHDT and YYEEEE. CDR3 size: 14 residues. Trimming took 3 bases from V and 0 from J; bases not matched to a gene: 1. CDR3 loop: CASSWGLDQETQYF. CDR3 DNA: TGTGCCAGCAGCTGGGGACTAGACCAAGAGACCCAGTACTTC. Looking up the rest from reference TRBV5-6 and TRBJ2-5 gives the full variable domain: DAGVTQSPTHLIKTRGQQVTLRCSPKSGHDTVSWYQQALGQGPQFIFQYYEEEERQRGNFPDRFSGHQFPNYSSELNVNALLLGDSALYLCASSWGLDQETQYFGPGTRLLVL.

CDR3 residues: CASSDDGQGGNQPQHF. CDR3 nucleotide sequence: TGTGCCAGCAGTGACGATGGACAGGGTGGCAATCAGCCCCAGCATTTT. The rearrangement joins TRBV2 to TRBJ1-5; 8 bases are a match to TRBD1. Germline loops: CDR1 SNHLY, CDR2 FYNNEI. The V segment lost 3 bases and the J segment 2 bases; nucleotides outside the gene matches: 6. This CDR3 has 16 amino acids.

The chain is built from TRBV5-6 and TRBJ1-1; D gene uncertain. With 2 bases removed from V and 1 base from J, the gap between germline ends came to 9 bases. The CDR3 consists of 14 residues. Per germline, CDR1 SGHDT and CDR2 YYEEEE. CDR3 in DNA: TGTGCCAGCAGCTTAACGTCCGGGAACACTGAAGCTTTCTTT. This codes for CASSLTSGNTEAFF.